The next 27 T cell receptor beta chains were all read from a single sample in a study of T cell clonality in common variable immunodeficiency. Whole-study findings and limits: Common variable immunodeficiency TCR beta sequences reportedly had fewer deletions and N-nucleotide insertions.

Their antigens are not known. Clones were read by immunoSEQ multiplex PCR, and TCRdb kept only the in-frame ones, dropping some. The record shows fewer than 20,000 clones for this sample, with no singletons present. Sequencing used peripheral blood mononuclear cells. These receptors all stem from a human donor with common variable immunodeficiency.

In its sample, this clone was seen many times. The CDR3 end falls 3 residues outside the read, so it is completed with the germline J gene. The chain employs TRBV19 and TRBJ1-5, with D possibly matching TRBD1 (6 bases). The CDR3 runs 13 residues. CDR1 and CDR2 (germline): LNHDA, SQIVND (reference sequence). V was pared by 5 bases and J by 5 bases, with 10 bases between. Incomplete CDR3 DNA: TGTGCCAGTAGTTGGACAGAGCATCAGCCC. Amino acids: CASSWTEHQP. In full, the CDR3 reads CASSWTEHQPQHF. Complete variable domain (other parts from reference TRBV19 and TRBJ1-5): DGGITQSPKYLFRKEGQNVTLSCEQNLNHDAMYWYRQDPGQGLRLIYYSQIVNDFQKGDIAEGYSVSREKKESFPLTVTSAQKNPTAFYLCASSWTEHQPQHFGDGTRLSIL.

This clone was seen repeatedly, ten times or more. Read coverage stops 3 residues before the CDR3 terminus; the germline J gene supplies the remainder. This sequence joins TRBV28 and TRBJ2-7; no definite D call. With 3 bases removed from V and 3 bases from J, the gap between germline ends came to 12 bases. The CDR3 has 14 residues. CDR1 MDHEN and CDR2 SYDVKM come from the germline V gene. CDR3 DNA, as far as it was read: TGTGCCAGCAGTTTCAGGTCAGTGGGCTACGAG. It translates to CASSFRSVGYE. The full CDR3 protein reads CASSFRSVGYEQYF.

This clone was found many times. The CDR3 is cut off 3 residues early in the read; its end comes from the germline J gene. The chain joins TRBV19 to TRBJ1-1; 8 nucleotides line up with TRBD1. CDR1 and CDR2 (germline): LNHDA, SQIVND (reference sequence). The CDR3 is 14 amino acids. The trim removed 3 bases at V and 1 base at J, leaving 1 base unmatched. The CDR3 bases that were read are TGTGCCAGTAGTATCGACAGGGGGAACACTGAA. Protein product: CASSIDRGNTE. The full CDR3 sequence reads CASSIDRGNTEAFF. The complete variable domain, with remaining parts taken from reference TRBV19 and TRBJ1-1, reads DGGITQSPKYLFRKEGQNVTLSCEQNLNHDAMYWYRQDPGQGLRLIYYSQIVNDFQKGDIAEGYSVSREKKESFPLTVTSAQKNPTAFYLCASSIDRGNTEAFFGQGTRLTVV.

About this clone itself: The CDR3 extends 3 residues past the end of the read, so its final part is completed from the germline J gene. The genes are TRBV19 and TRBJ2-7; TRBD1 is a possible D gene (5 bases). This CDR3 is built from 13 residues. Germline V lookup: CDR1 LNHDA, CDR2 SQIVND (reference sequence). The V end was cut by 6 bases, the J end by 0 bases, with 9 bases between. CDR3 DNA (partial): TGTGCCAGTAGCACTACAGGCTCCTACGAG. It yields the protein CASSTTGSYE. Given in full, the CDR3 is CASSTTGSYEQYF.

This clone has at least ten counts. The read gets to within 3 residues of the CDR3 end, and the germline J gene fills in the rest. The chain uses TRBV18 and TRBJ2-2, with TRBD2 identical over 8 bases. Germline trimming cut 3 bases from V and 7 bases from J; bases unmatched to any gene: 7. CDR1 is KGHSH and CDR2 is LQKENI in the germline V gene. The CDR3 is 15 amino acids. CDR3 bases read: TGTGCCAGCTCACCGCGCAGCGGGGGAATCGGGGAG. Translated, it gives CASSPRSGGIGE. The full CDR3 reads CASSPRSGGIGELFF.

This clone turned up a few times. The CDR3 goes on 3 residues after the read ends, and that part is filled in from the germline J gene. The chain couples TRBV7-9 to TRBJ1-5; D gene ambiguous. The length of the CDR3 is 12 residues. The V gene lost 5 bases and the J gene lost 7 bases, with 9 bases spanning the gap. Per germline, CDR1 SEHNR and CDR2 FQNEAQ (reference sequence). The sequenced part of the CDR3 DNA is TGTGCCAGCAGCCCGGCCGGGCAGCCC. It yields the protein CASSPAGQP. The whole CDR3 protein reads CASSPAGQPQHF.

Worth noting for this clone: Coverage ceases 3 residues before the CDR3 finishes, and the germline J gene fills in the end. The rearrangement uses TRBV10-2 and TRBJ1-2; 8 nucleotides align to TRBD1. Germline CDR1 reads WSHSY; CDR2 reads SAAADI. This CDR3 contains 13 residues. J was trimmed by 3 bases and V by 5 bases; bases with no gene match: 2. The DNA read from the CDR3 is TGCGCCAGCAGTACACAGGGGGACTATGGC. It is translated as CASSTQGDYG. The whole CDR3 reads CASSTQGDYGYTF.

By sample fraction, this clone is medium-sized. The read comes to an end 3 residues before the CDR3 does, leaving the germline J gene to fill in the end. This chain joins TRBV14 and TRBJ1-1; 7 nucleotides align to TRBD1. Germline CDR1 reads SGHDN; CDR2 reads FVKESK. The V segment lost 4 bases and the J segment 4 bases; nucleotides outside the gene matches: 3. This CDR3 comprises 13 residues. The CDR3 loop reads CASSLNRGTEAFF. CDR3 bases read: TGTGCCAGCAGCCTAAACAGGGGCACTGAA.

This clone was counted only a few times. The read halts 3 residues ahead of the CDR3 end, with the missing end drawn from the germline J gene. The genes are TRBV18 and TRBJ2-2; a weak D match, TRBD1 (6 bases). The germline V gene has CDR1 KGHSH and CDR2 LQKENI. V shed 1 base and J shed 3 bases, with 9 bases lying between them. The CDR3 contains 15 residues. The CDR3 DNA, read in part, is TGTGCCAGCTCACCACAGGGGGAGTACACCGGGGAG. This encodes CASSPQGEYTGE. The full CDR3 protein is CASSPQGEYTGELFF.

As to this clone: The read ends 3 residues before the CDR3 terminus; that terminus is restored from the germline J gene. The genes are TRBV19 and TRBJ2-5, with 7 bases aligning to TRBD1. V was clipped by 10 bases and J by 3 bases; unmatched bases: 2. This CDR3 is 11 amino acids long. CDR1 is LNHDA, CDR2 SQIVND, per germline (reference sequence). The covered CDR3 bases are TGTGCCACCGGGACAGAAGAGACC. Translating it yields CATGTEET. The whole CDR3 is CATGTEETQYF.

This clone has a count of ten or more. The read ends 3 residues before the CDR3 terminus; that terminus is restored from the germline J gene. The rearrangement uses TRBV6-1 and TRBJ2-7; 7 bases match TRBD1. From germline, CDR1 is MNHNS and CDR2 SASEGT. CDR3 size: 13 residues. J was trimmed by 6 bases and V by 3 bases; bases with no gene match: 5. The CDR3: CASSETGSGEQYF. Partial CDR3 DNA: TGTGCCAGCAGTGAGACAGGGTCAGGCGAG.

The table lists this clone with a few counts. The read finishes 3 residues shy of the CDR3 end, and the germline J gene is used to complete it. V and J are TRBV7-2 and TRBJ2-2, with 10 bases fitting TRBD2. The CDR3 is made up of 15 amino acids. V was clipped by 5 bases and J by 4 bases; unmatched bases: 4. Germline V gives CDR1 SGHTA, CDR2 FQGNSA. The CDR3 loop is CASSQSGGGTGELFF. The part of the CDR3 DNA that was read is TGTGCCAGCAGCCAAAGCGGGGGGGGCACCGGGGAG.

As for this clone: Read data end 3 residues before the CDR3 end; the end is taken from the germline J gene. V and J are TRBV7-2 and TRBJ2-1; tentative D call: TRBD1 (7 bases). The CDR3 extends over 17 amino acids. Germline values: CDR1 SGHTA, CDR2 FQGNSA. Trimming left V 0 bases short and J 0 bases short, with 12 bases between. CDR3 bases read: TGTGCCAGCAGCTTAGCCGGGGGACAGCACTCCTACAATGAG. Its protein is CASSLAGGQHSYNE. In full, the CDR3 is CASSLAGGQHSYNEQFF.

Regarding this clone: The DNA ends 3 residues before the CDR3 does, and the rest of the CDR3 is filled in from the germline J gene. The rearrangement uses TRBV2 and TRBJ2-3, with a weak D call TRBD1 (6 bases). Germline CDR1 reads SNHLY; CDR2 reads FYNNEI. The CDR3 is 16 residues long. Trimming cost V 6 bases and J 5 bases, with 21 bases left between them. The chain's CDR3 is CASRVTGSGGGDTQYF. Incomplete CDR3 DNA: TGTGCCAGCAGGGTTACAGGGTCAGGTGGCGGAGATACG.

The table lists this clone with many counts. The CDR3 is CASSVANPLGNEQFF. The covered CDR3 bases are TGTGCCAGCAGCGTAGCTAACCCCCTCGGCAATGAG. The chain couples TRBV9 to TRBJ2-1; no firm D call. From the germline J gene comes the end of the CDR3, since the read stops 3 residues before it. CDR1 and CDR2 from the germline V gene are SGDLS and YYNGEE. V lost 0 bases to trimming and J lost 6 bases, with 13 bases between them. The CDR3 has 15 amino acids.

This clone has just a few counts. The read terminates 3 residues ahead of where the CDR3 ends, so the germline J gene completes it. The rearrangement joins TRBV7-6 to TRBJ2-7; D might be TRBD1 (5 bases). The CDR3 is 14 amino acids. Germline loops: CDR1 SGHVS, CDR2 FNYEAQ. The V end was cut by 4 bases, the J end by 0 bases, with 10 bases between. CDR3 DNA (partial): TGTGCCAGCAGCTCGGACACGGTCTCCTACGAG. Its protein is CASSSDTVSYE. The entire CDR3 protein reads CASSSDTVSYEQYF.

Concerning this clone itself: The read ends 3 residues shy of where the CDR3 ends; the end is completed using the germline J gene. The V and J genes are TRBV7-6 and TRBJ2-1, with D tentatively TRBD1 (6 bases). Germline V lookup: CDR1 SGHVS, CDR2 FNYEAQ. This CDR3 has 16 amino acids. Trimming stripped 1 base from V and 6 bases from J, with 16 bases between. CDR3 amino acids: CASSLEVGAWPNEQFF. Partial CDR3 DNA: TGTGCCAGCAGCTTAGAAGTGGGGGCGTGGCCCAATGAG.

In regard to this clone: One end of the junction varies from germline; a read error may be responsible. The read comes to an end 3 residues before the CDR3 does, leaving the germline J gene to fill in the end. The rearrangement links TRBV7-9 to TRBJ1-4; maybe TRBD1 (6 bases). The CDR3 is made up of 14 amino acids. Per germline, CDR1 SEHNR and CDR2 FQNEAQ (reference sequence). CDR3 DNA, as far as it was read: TGTTCCAGCAGCCGGACCACAGGGATTGAAAAA. This sequence encodes CSSSRTTGIEK. The whole CDR3 region reads CSSSRTTGIEKLFF.

In the case of this clone: The read ends 3 residues early relative to the CDR3; the germline J gene fills the gap. The chain links TRBV18 to TRBJ2-5; perhaps TRBD1 as D (5 bases). This CDR3 has 17 amino acids. The V end lost 4 bases, the J end lost 1 base, and 19 bases lay between the germline ends. The germline V gene has CDR1 KGHSH and CDR2 LQKENI. The CDR3 here is CASSHQGNDRTQETQYF. The CDR3 bases that were read are TGTGCCAGCTCACACCAGGGAAACGATCGAACCCAAGAGACC. Combining the CDR3 with reference TRBV18 and TRBJ2-5 gives the whole variable domain NAGVMQNPRHLVRRRGQEARLRCSPMKGHSHVYWYRQLPEEGLKFMVYLQKENIIDESGMPKERFSAEFPKEGPSILRIQQVVRGDSAAYFCASSHQGNDRTQETQYFGPGTRLLVL.

Concerning this clone itself: The CDR3 extends 3 residues past the end of the read, so its final part is completed from the germline J gene. V gene TRBV19 combines with J gene TRBJ1-6; 7 bases line up with TRBD1. The germline gives CDR1 LNHDA, CDR2 SQIVND (reference sequence). The CDR3 totals 15 residues. V was clipped by 9 bases and J by 3 bases; unmatched bases: 8. The sequenced CDR3 bases are TGTGCCAGCACGACAGGGAAGGGCTATAATTCACCC. Translated, it gives CASTTGKGYNSP. The CDR3 reads in full as CASTTGKGYNSPLHF.

This clone was detected a few times. Partial CDR3 DNA: TGTGCCAGCGGGAACCGAGCGGGGGGACACTACGAG. It is translated as CASGNRAGGHYE. The CDR3, in full, reads CASGNRAGGHYEQYF. The V call is TRBV7-2, the J call TRBJ2-7; TRBD2 matches 9 bases. The read terminates 3 residues ahead of where the CDR3 ends, so the germline J gene completes it. The trim removed 8 bases at V and 3 bases at J, leaving 11 bases unmatched. The germline V gene encodes CDR1 SGHTA and CDR2 FQGNSA. CDR3 size: 15 residues.

As for this clone: Coverage ceases 3 residues before the CDR3 finishes, and the germline J gene fills in the end. The chain uses TRBV7-2 and TRBJ2-7, with 9 nucleotides matching TRBD1. The CDR3 loop spans 15 amino acids. Unmatched junction bases numbered 6, after V lost 0 bases and J lost 6 bases. Germline CDR1 is SGHTA and CDR2 is FQGNSA. CDR3 DNA (partial): TGTGCCAGCAGCTTAGCAAGGGACAGGGAGGCCGAG. Its translation is CASSLARDREAE. The full CDR3 sequence reads CASSLARDREAEQYF.

The table lists this clone with many counts. The read terminates 3 residues ahead of where the CDR3 ends, so the germline J gene completes it. This chain joins TRBV20-1 and TRBJ1-5; 7 positions agree with TRBD1. Germline CDR1 reads DFQATT; CDR2 reads SNEGSKA (reference sequence). The CDR3 has 14 residues. V shed 3 bases and J 1 base; nucleotides not matched to a gene: 3. CDR3 sequence: CSASRQGSNQPQHF. The CDR3 bases that were read are TGCAGTGCTAGTAGACAGGGAAGCAATCAGCCC.

On this clone itself: The CDR3 extends 3 residues past the end of the read, so its final part is completed from the germline J gene. V gene TRBV6-1 combines with J gene TRBJ2-1; the match to TRBD2 covers 7 bases. CDR1 and CDR2 (germline): MNHNS, SASEGT. After removal of 3 bases from V and 1 base from J, the junction contained 3 bases not matched to a gene. The CDR3 runs to 15 residues. CDR3 residues: CASSEGGSSYNEQFF. The sequenced CDR3 bases are TGTGCCAGCAGTGAGGGGGGGAGTTCCTACAATGAG.

As concerns this clone: Read sequence stops 3 residues before the CDR3 end, and the germline J gene provides the missing end. The rearrangement uses TRBV6-2 or TRBV6-3 and TRBJ1-5; the match to TRBD1 covers 8 bases. V shed 6 bases, J shed 4 bases, and the junction held 5 bases outside the gene matches. This CDR3 is 14 amino acids long. Germline CDR1 is MNHEY and CDR2 is SVGEGT. The sequenced part of the CDR3 DNA is TGTGCCAGCAGAGGACAGGGCAAAAATCAGCCC. Its translation is CASRGQGKNQP. The complete CDR3 protein is CASRGQGKNQPQHF.

Remarks on this clone: The read terminates 3 residues before the CDR3 end, so the remaining end is supplied by the germline J gene. The chain has TRBV18 and TRBJ2-1; 9 positions agree with TRBD1. The CDR3 spans 18 residues. V lost 2 bases, J lost 4 bases, and 12 bases stayed unmatched. In germline, CDR1 is KGHSH, CDR2 LQKENI. The chain's CDR3 is CASSPTHRGRLWYNEQFF. The covered CDR3 bases are TGTGCCAGCTCACCAACGCACAGGGGGCGGTTGTGGTACAATGAG.

As concerns this clone: From the germline J gene comes the end of the CDR3, since the read stops 3 residues before it. The chain employs TRBV2 and TRBJ2-1; D is undetermined. CDR3 size: 11 residues. Trimming left V 7 bases short and J 7 bases short, with 8 bases between. Germline lookup yields CDR1 SNHLY and CDR2 FYNNEI. CDR3 bases read: TGTGCCAGCACGACTTGGAATGAG. It codes for CASTTWNE. The CDR3 as a whole reads CASTTWNEQFF.